The 4 T cell receptor beta chains listed next were all sequenced from one sample in a study of T cell changes during pregnancy in multiple sclerosis. Repertoires were generated with immunoSEQ multiplex PCR, while TCRdb's copy carries only in-frame clones and drops some. This table holds about 35,000 clones, over 90% found once. The starting material was CD4+ T cells from peripheral blood mononuclear cells, obtained in the third trimester of pregnancy. Receptors originate from a female donor in good health, enrolled as a control in a pregnancy study.

The chain recombines TRBV6-5 with TRBJ1-1, with D unclear. V lost 6 bases and J 0 bases, leaving 14 bases between the germline ends. This CDR3 region has 15 residues. Germline lookup yields CDR1 MNHEY and CDR2 SVGAGI. The CDR3: CASSVKYQMNTEAFF. CDR3 bases: TGTGCCAGCAGCGTGAAGTACCAGATGAACACTGAAGCTTTCTTT.

The chain combines TRBV9 with TRBJ2-6; D ambiguous. Looked up from germline, CDR1 is SGDLS and CDR2 is YYNGEE. V lost 0 bases and J 2 bases, leaving 9 bases between the germline ends. The CDR3 covers 16 residues. CDR3 in DNA: TGTGCCAGCAGCGTAGTTCGCGCGGCTGGGGCCAACGTCCTGACTTTC. Its translation: CASSVVRAAGANVLTF.

The rearrangement uses TRBV4-2 and TRBJ1-6; perhaps TRBD1 as D (6 bases). The V and J ends lost 4 bases and 7 bases respectively, with 17 bases between them. The CDR3 consists of 16 residues. Per germline, CDR1 LGHNA and CDR2 YNFKEQ. DNA of the CDR3: TGTGCCAGCAGCCTAAGGTTAGGACAGTCAAATTCACCCCTCCACTTT. This gives the protein CASSLRLGQSNSPLHF.

This clone was observed a handful of times. The gene calls are TRBV11-3 and TRBJ1-6, with D possibly matching TRBD1 (5 bases). The CDR3 consists of 13 residues. Trimming removed 5 bases from V and 9 bases from J, with 11 bases in between. Germline CDR1 reads SGHNT; CDR2 reads YENEEA. CDR3 sequence: CASSRTNTSPLHF. DNA of the CDR3: TGTGCCAGCAGCCGGACAAATACTTCACCCCTCCACTTT.